A selection of T cell receptor beta chains follows, all from one sample in a study of T cell responses to AZD1222 COVID-19 vaccine. Produced via immunoSEQ multiplex PCR; TCRdb's table is partial and in-frame only. The sample consists of about 120,000 clones, roughly nine tenths of them appearing once. This material consisted of peripheral blood, taken on day 0 of AZD1222 vaccination. The receptors originated from an adult in good health. CDR3s include the opening cysteine and the closing phenylalanine or tryptophan. Fields, in order: J gene, V gene, D gene, clone size, CDR3 DNA, CDR3 protein. D genes are given only for firm matches. Clone size appears in some rows only: once, few, many, or a class for an expanded clone.

j_call: TRBJ1-2
v_call: TRBV27
d_call: NA
clone_size: NA
cdr3_nt: TGTGCCAGCAGTTTATCTGGGTCGGGGGACTATGGCTACACCTTC
cdr3_aa: CASSLSGSGDYGYTF

j_call: TRBJ1-6
v_call: TRBV5-4
d_call: TRBD1
clone_size: NA
cdr3_nt: TGTGCCAGCAGCGCGACAGGGGGCGCTGGGAATTCACCCCTCCACTTT
cdr3_aa: CASSATGGAGNSPLHF

j_call: TRBJ2-3
v_call: TRBV5-1
d_call: NA
clone_size: NA
cdr3_nt: TGCGCCAGCAGCCTCGCTCACAGGGTGGCAGATACGCAGTATTTT
cdr3_aa: CASSLAHRVADTQYF

j_call: TRBJ1-1
v_call: TRBV11-2
d_call: NA
clone_size: NA
cdr3_nt: TGTGCCAGCAGCTCGACAGGGAACACTGAAGCTTTCTTT
cdr3_aa: CASSSTGNTEAFF

j_call: TRBJ1-2
v_call: TRBV6-5
d_call: NA
clone_size: NA
cdr3_nt: TGTGCCAGCAGTTACTCGAAGGACCGCTATGGCTACACCTTC
cdr3_aa: CASSYSKDRYGYTF

j_call: TRBJ1-6
v_call: TRBV9
d_call: NA
clone_size: NA
cdr3_nt: TGTGCCAGCAGCGTCCACGCAAGGGGTGAAGTACCCCTCCACTTT
cdr3_aa: CASSVHARGEVPLHF

j_call: TRBJ2-3
v_call: TRBV7-3
d_call: NA
clone_size: NA
cdr3_nt: TGTGCCAGCAGCTTAGGGGAAGGCACAGATACGCAGTATTTT
cdr3_aa: CASSLGEGTDTQYF

j_call: TRBJ2-1
v_call: TRBV12-5
d_call: TRBD2
clone_size: NA
cdr3_nt: TGTGCTAGTGGCGTAGGGAGGGAGACGGATGAGCAGTTCTTC
cdr3_aa: CASGVGRETDEQFF

j_call: TRBJ1-2
v_call: TRBV6-6
d_call: NA
clone_size: NA
cdr3_nt: TGTGCCAGCAGTTACTCCGGTATTCGCAATGGCTACACCTTC
cdr3_aa: CASSYSGIRNGYTF

j_call: TRBJ2-7
v_call: TRBV28
d_call: NA
clone_size: NA
cdr3_nt: TGTGCCAGCATTAACAACCCCGCAGTTCCTTCCTACGAGCAGTACTTC
cdr3_aa: CASINNPAVPSYEQYF

j_call: TRBJ1-2
v_call: TRBV28
d_call: NA
clone_size: once
cdr3_nt: TGTGCCAGCAGTTTAGTCAACTATGGCTACACCTTC
cdr3_aa: CASSLVNYGYTF